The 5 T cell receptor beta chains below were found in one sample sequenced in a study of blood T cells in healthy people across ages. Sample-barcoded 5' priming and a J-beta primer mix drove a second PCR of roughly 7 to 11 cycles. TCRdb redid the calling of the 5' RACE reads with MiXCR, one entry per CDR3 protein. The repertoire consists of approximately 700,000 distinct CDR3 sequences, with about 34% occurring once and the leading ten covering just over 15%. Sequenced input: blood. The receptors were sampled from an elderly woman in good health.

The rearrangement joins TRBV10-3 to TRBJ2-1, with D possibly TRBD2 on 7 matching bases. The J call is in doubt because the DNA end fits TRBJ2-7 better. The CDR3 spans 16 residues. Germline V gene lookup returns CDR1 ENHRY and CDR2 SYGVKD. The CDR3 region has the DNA TGTGCCATCAGTGGTCGTGAGGGGGGGCTATACAATGAGCAGTACTTC. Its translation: CAISGREGGLYNEQYF.

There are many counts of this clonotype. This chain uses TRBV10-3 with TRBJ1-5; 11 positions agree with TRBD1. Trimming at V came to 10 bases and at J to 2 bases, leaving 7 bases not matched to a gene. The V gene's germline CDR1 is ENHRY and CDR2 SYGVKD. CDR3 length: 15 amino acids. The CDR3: CATWTGGDGNQPQHF. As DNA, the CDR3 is TGTGCCACTTGGACAGGGGGCGATGGCAATCAGCCCCAGCATTTT.

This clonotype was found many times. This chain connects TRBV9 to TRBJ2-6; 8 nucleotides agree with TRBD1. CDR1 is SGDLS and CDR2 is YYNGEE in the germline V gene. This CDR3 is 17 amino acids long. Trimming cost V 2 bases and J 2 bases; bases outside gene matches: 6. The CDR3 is CASSVWTGKAGANVLTF. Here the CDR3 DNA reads TGTGCCAGCAGCGTCTGGACAGGGAAGGCTGGGGCCAACGTCCTGACTTTC.

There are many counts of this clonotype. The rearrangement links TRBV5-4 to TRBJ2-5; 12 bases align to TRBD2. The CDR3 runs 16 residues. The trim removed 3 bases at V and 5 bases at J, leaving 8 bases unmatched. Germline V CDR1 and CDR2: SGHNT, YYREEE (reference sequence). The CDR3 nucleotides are TGTGCCAGCAGCTCCCCTACTAGCGGGGGGAGGGAGACCCAGTACTTC. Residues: CASSSPTSGGRETQYF. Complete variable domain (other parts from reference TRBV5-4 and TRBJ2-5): ETGVTQSPTHLIKTRGQQVTLRCSSQSGHNTVSWYQQALGQGPQFIFQYYREEENGRGNFPPRFSGLQFPNYSSELNVNALELDDSALYLCASSSPTSGGRETQYFGPGTRLLVL.

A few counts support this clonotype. CDR3 sequence reads: CASSEARAYNEQYF. The CDR3 DNA follows: TGTGCCAGCAGTGAAGCCAGGGCCTACAATGAGCAGTACTTC. The V and J genes are TRBV6-1 and TRBJ2-1, with D tentatively TRBD1 (5 bases). The last part of the DNA fits TRBJ2-7 better; the J call may be wrong. The CDR3 contains 14 residues. CDR1 and CDR2 from the germline V gene are MNHNS and SASEGT.